This TCR beta chain was retrieved from a study of blood T cells in healthy people across ages. For the second PCR, which ran for about 7 to 11 cycles, a sample-barcoded 5' primer and a J-beta primer mix were used. TCRdb analysed the 5' RACE reads with MiXCR anew, one entry per CDR3 protein. The table includes hundreds of thousands of distinct CDR3 sequences, more than 20% detected once. Study-wide findings and caveats: Total diversity from one million sequenced T cells was likely underestimated.

The CDR3 is 16 residues long. Per germline, CDR1 SEHNR and CDR2 FQNEAQ (reference sequence). A word on this clonotype: No antigen is known for it.

The data also belong to a second study, concerning T cells of mothers and their children.

The receptor was derived from a boy aged 5-17 years in good health. Specimen: blood. The chain is built from TRBV7-9 and TRBJ2-5; 9 bases map to TRBD1. The end of the DNA aligns better with TRBJ2-7, so the J call may be wrong. The CDR3 is CASSLEQGARENEQYF. In DNA form, the CDR3 reads TGTGCCAGCAGCTTAGAACAGGGGGCGCGGGAGAACGAGCAGTACTTC.